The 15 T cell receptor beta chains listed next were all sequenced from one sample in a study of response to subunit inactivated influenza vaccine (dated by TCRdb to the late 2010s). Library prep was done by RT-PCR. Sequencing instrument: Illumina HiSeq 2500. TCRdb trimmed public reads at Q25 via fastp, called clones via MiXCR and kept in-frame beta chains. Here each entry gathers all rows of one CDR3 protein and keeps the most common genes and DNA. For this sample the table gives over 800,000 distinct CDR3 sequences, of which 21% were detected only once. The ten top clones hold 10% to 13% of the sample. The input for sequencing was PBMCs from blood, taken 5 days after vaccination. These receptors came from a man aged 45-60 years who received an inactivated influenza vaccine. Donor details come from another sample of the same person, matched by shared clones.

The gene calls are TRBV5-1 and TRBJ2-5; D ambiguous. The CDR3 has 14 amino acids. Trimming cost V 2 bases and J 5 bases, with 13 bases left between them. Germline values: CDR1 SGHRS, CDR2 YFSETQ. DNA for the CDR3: TGCGCCAGCAGCTTTAATAAACAGTCGGAGACCCAGTACTTC. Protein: CASSFNKQSETQYF.

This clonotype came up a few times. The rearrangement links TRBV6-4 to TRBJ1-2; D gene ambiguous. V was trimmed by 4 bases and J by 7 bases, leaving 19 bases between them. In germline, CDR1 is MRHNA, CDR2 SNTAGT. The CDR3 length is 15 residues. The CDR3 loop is CASSVDRTIISGYTF. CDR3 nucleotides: TGTGCCAGCAGTGTGGATAGGACTATAATTTCTGGCTACACCTTC.

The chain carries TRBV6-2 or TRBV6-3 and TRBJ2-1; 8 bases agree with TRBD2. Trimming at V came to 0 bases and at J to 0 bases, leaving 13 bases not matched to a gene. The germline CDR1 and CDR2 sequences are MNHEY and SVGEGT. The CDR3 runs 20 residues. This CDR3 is CASSYSLISGVFSSYNEQFF. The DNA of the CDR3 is TGTGCCAGCAGTTACTCCCTGATTAGCGGGGTTTTCAGCTCCTACAATGAGCAGTTCTTC.

The CDR3 region has the DNA TGTGCCAGCAGCTTAGCTAGCGGGAGTGGGACAGATACGCAGTATTTT. Translating it yields CASSLASGSGTDTQYF. The chain links TRBV7-9 to TRBJ2-3; 9 positions match TRBD2. CDR3 length: 16 amino acids. CDR1 is SEHNR and CDR2 is FQNEAQ in the germline V gene (reference sequence). The V gene end was trimmed by 0 bases and the J gene end by 3 bases; junction bases not matched to a gene: 4.

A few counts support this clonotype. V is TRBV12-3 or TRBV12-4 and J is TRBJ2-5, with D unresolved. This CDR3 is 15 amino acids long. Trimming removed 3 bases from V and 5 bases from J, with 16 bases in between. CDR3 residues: CASSFGEGIVETQYF. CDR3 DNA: TGTGCCAGCAGTTTTGGGGAAGGGATTGTGGAGACCCAGTACTTC.

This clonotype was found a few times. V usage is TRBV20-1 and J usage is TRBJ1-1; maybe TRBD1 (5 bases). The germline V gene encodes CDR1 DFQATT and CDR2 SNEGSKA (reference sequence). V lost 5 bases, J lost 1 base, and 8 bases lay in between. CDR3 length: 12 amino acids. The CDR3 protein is CSAVDRNTEAFF. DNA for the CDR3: TGCAGTGCTGTAGACAGGAACACTGAAGCTTTCTTT.

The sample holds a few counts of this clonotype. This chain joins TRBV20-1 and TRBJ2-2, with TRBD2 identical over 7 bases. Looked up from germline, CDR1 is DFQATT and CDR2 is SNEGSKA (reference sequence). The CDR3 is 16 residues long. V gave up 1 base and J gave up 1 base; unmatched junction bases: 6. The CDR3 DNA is TGCAGTGCTAGAGGTTATAAGCGGGGGAACACCGGGGAGCTGTTTTTT. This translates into CSARGYKRGNTGELFF.

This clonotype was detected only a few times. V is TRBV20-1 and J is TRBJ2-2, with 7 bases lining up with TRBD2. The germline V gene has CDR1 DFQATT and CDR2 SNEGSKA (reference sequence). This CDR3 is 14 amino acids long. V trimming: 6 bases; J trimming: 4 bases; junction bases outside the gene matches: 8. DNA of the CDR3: TGCAGTGCCCAAAGGGGACTATCCACCGGGGAGCTGTTTTTT. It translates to CSAQRGLSTGELFF.

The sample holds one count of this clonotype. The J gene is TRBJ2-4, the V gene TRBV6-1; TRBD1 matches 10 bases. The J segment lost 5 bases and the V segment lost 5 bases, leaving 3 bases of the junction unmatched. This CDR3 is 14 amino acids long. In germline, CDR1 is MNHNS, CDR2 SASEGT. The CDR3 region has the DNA TGTGCCAGCAGTAAGGGGACAGGGGAAAACATTCAGTACTTC. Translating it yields CASSKGTGENIQYF.

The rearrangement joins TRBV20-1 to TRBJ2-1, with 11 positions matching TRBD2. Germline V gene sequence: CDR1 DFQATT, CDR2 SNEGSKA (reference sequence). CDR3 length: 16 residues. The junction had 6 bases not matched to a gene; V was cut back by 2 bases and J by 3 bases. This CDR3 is CSARLAGGPIYNEQFF. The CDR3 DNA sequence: TGCAGTGCTAGACTAGCGGGAGGACCGATCTACAATGAGCAGTTCTTC.

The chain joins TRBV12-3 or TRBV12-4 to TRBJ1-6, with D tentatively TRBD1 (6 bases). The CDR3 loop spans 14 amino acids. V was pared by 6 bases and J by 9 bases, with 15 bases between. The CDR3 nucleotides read TGTGCCAGCAGCAAAGACAGGATAAGTTCACCCCTCCACTTT. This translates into CASSKDRISSPLHF.

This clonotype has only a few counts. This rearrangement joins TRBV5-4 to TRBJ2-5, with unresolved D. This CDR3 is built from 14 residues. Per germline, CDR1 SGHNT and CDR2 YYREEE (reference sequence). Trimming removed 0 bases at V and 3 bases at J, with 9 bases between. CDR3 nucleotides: TGTGCCAGCAGCTTGGACTCCCGGGAAGAGACCCAGTACTTC. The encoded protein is CASSLDSREETQYF.

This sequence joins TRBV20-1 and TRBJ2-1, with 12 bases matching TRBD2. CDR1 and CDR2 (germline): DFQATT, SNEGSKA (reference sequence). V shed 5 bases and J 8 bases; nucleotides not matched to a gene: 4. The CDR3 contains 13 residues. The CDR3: CSASSGGADEQFF. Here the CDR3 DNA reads TGCAGTGCTTCTAGCGGGGGGGCCGATGAGCAGTTCTTC.

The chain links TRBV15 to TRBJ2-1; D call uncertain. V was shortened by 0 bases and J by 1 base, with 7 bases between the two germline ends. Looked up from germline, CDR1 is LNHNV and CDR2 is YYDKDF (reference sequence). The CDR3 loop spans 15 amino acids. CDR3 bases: TGTGCCACCAGCAGAGAATGGCAGTCCTACAATGAGCAGTTCTTC. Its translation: CATSREWQSYNEQFF.

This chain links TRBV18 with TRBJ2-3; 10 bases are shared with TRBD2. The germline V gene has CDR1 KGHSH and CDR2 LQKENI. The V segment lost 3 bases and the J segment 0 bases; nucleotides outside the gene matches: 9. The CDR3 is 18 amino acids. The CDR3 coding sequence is TGTGCCAGCTCACCGGGGCTAGCGGGGGCCCAAAGCACAGATACGCAGTATTTT. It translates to CASSPGLAGAQSTDTQYF.